The 8 T cell receptor beta chains given below trace back to one sample, sequenced in a study of CD8 T cells in Susac syndrome. When the RNA was reverse transcribed, random hexamers were used with an input of roughly 0.45 to 1 ug. TCRdb redid the calling of the immunoSEQ multiplex PCR reads with MiXCR, one entry per CDR3 protein. Counted here are about 130,000 distinct CDR3 sequences, about 95% occurring once; the ten biggest clones make up approximately 0.22%. Sequencing used CD8+ T cells from PBMCs. These receptors were collected from a human donor with Susac syndrome.

The chain uses TRBV9 and TRBJ2-1, with D possibly being TRBD2 (7 bases). The CDR3 loop spans 14 amino acids. Germline V gene sequence: CDR1 SGDLS, CDR2 YYNGEE. V shed 3 bases and J shed 8 bases, with 15 bases lying between them. This chain's CDR3 is CASSAEGGADEQFF. CDR3 bases: TGTGCCAGCAGCGCCGAGGGGGGGGCGGATGAGCAGTTCTTC. The full variable domain, completed using reference TRBV9 and TRBJ2-1, is DSGVTQTPKHLITATGQRVTLRCSPRSGDLSVYWYQQSLDQGLQFLIQYYNGEERAKGNILERFSAQQFPDLHSELNLSSLELGDSALYFCASSAEGGADEQFFGPGTRLTVL.

This chain connects TRBV2 to TRBJ2-5; the match to TRBD1 covers 8 bases. V lost 10 bases and J lost 5; bases outside the gene matches: 18. Germline V lookup: CDR1 SNHLY, CDR2 FYNNEI. This CDR3 has 16 amino acids. As DNA, the CDR3 is TGTGCCACCGACCGGGGCTCAGGGGGCTTTCCCGAGACCCAGTACTTC. This gives the protein CATDRGSGGFPETQYF.

The rearrangement uses TRBV4-1 and TRBJ1-2, with 7 bases matching TRBD1. After removal of 0 bases from V and 8 bases from J, the junction contained 12 bases not matched to a gene. This CDR3 is built from 16 residues. Germline V gene lookup returns CDR1 MGHRA and CDR2 YSYEKL. CDR3 region: CASSQDYASTGHGYTF. DNA for the CDR3: TGCGCCAGCAGCCAAGATTACGCCTCGACAGGGCACGGCTACACCTTC.

The chain recombines TRBV30 with TRBJ2-1; 7 nucleotides align to TRBD1. The CDR3 covers 15 residues. CDR1 is GTSNPN and CDR2 is SVGIG in the germline V gene (reference sequence). V dropped 7 bases and J dropped 12; count of bases not matched to a gene: 21. The CDR3 DNA reads as TGTGCCTCGTCGCAGGGGGTTTCATTCCCCCACGGGCAGTTCTTC. It translates to CASSQGVSFPHGQFF.

In this sample, this clonotype turned up once. The chain links TRBV6-2 or TRBV6-3 to TRBJ2-6; D possibly corresponds to TRBD1 (6 bases). The CDR3 has 16 amino acids. V was clipped by 4 bases and J by 2 bases, with 12 bases between them. Germline V gene data show CDR1 as MNHEY and CDR2 as SVGEGT. The CDR3 sequence: CASSSLGGTGANVLTF. For the CDR3, the DNA is TGTGCCAGCAGTTCTTTAGGGGGAACTGGGGCCAACGTCCTGACTTTC.

This sequence joins TRBV5-1 and TRBJ2-7; the D gene is possibly TRBD2 (7 bases). CDR3 length: 16 residues. The germline CDR1 and CDR2 sequences are SGHRS and YFSETQ. V dropped 4 bases and J dropped 4 bases, with 21 bases sitting between them. CDR3 amino acids: CASSLAGGTLIYEQYF. DNA of the CDR3: TGCGCCAGCAGCCTGGCCGGGGGGACACTGATTTACGAGCAGTACTTC.

The chain links TRBV5-4 to TRBJ2-3, with D perhaps TRBD2 (5 bases). This CDR3 comprises 14 residues. V lost 3 bases to trimming and J lost 1 base, with 9 bases between them. Germline V CDR1 and CDR2: SGHNT, YYREEE (reference sequence). The CDR3: CASSSSTRTDTQYF. CDR3 DNA: TGTGCCAGCAGCTCTAGCACCCGCACAGATACGCAGTATTTT.

The chain employs TRBV27 and TRBJ2-4; 7 bases match TRBD1. Trimming cost V 2 bases and J 8 bases; bases outside gene matches: 3. Per germline, CDR1 MNHEY and CDR2 SMNVEV (reference sequence). The CDR3 is 13 residues long. The CDR3 region has the DNA TGTGCCAGCAGTTTAGGGACAGTAGACATTCAGTACTTC. Amino acids: CASSLGTVDIQYF.